Listed below are T cell receptor beta chains from one sample, sequenced in a study of metastatic and nonmetastatic thyroid tumors. MiXCR reprocessed the PCR reads for TCRdb. This sample carries around 15,000 clones, less than 25% of them seen once, and the ten largest clones take around 13%. Sequencing was done on a sample of tumor tissue. The receptors originated from a male donor with papillary thyroid cancer or a benign thyroid nodule (not recorded which). Some clones in this sample may be carry-over from other donors' samples. Both conserved end residues are part of each CDR3. The order of the fields is J gene, D gene, clone size, V gene, CDR3 protein, CDR3 DNA. D genes are given only for firm matches. Size tells how often a clone was seen (once, few, many) or the class of an expanded clone, and some rows leave it out.

j_gene: TRBJ1-1
d_gene: -
abundance: many
v_gene: TRBV20-1
CDR3aa: CSASTGATHTEAFF
CDR3nt: TGCAGTGCTAGTACGGGGGCGACTCACACTGAAGCTTTCTTT

j_gene: TRBJ1-2
d_gene: -
abundance: -
v_gene: TRBV12-3/TRBV12-4
CDR3aa: CASTAQTNYGYTF
CDR3nt: TGTGCCAGCACGGCACAGACTAACTATGGCTACACCTTC

j_gene: TRBJ2-1
d_gene: -
abundance: -
v_gene: TRBV29-1
CDR3aa: CSVEVAGWPGDSIEQFF
CDR3nt: TGCAGCGTTGAAGTAGCGGGGTGGCCCGGGGACAGCATTGAGCAGTTCTTC

j_gene: TRBJ2-1
d_gene: -
abundance: -
v_gene: TRBV6-2/TRBV6-3
CDR3aa: CASTDPQGSNEQFF
CDR3nt: TGTGCCAGCACCGACCCACAGGGTTCAAATGAGCAGTTCTTC

j_gene: TRBJ1-2
d_gene: -
abundance: few
v_gene: TRBV27
CDR3aa: CASSLGGVGYTF
CDR3nt: TGTGCCAGCAGTTTAGGAGGGGTCGGCTACACCTTC

j_gene: TRBJ2-1
d_gene: -
abundance: -
v_gene: TRBV20-1
CDR3aa: CSARPWLAYNEQFF
CDR3nt: TGCAGTGCTAGACCGTGGTTGGCCTACAATGAGCAGTTCTTC

j_gene: TRBJ2-2
d_gene: -
abundance: -
v_gene: TRBV11-2
CDR3aa: CASSLRGSQAGELFF
CDR3nt: TGTGCCAGCAGCTTACGTGGCAGTCAGGCCGGGGAGCTGTTTTTT

j_gene: TRBJ2-7
d_gene: -
abundance: medium-sized
v_gene: TRBV6-1
CDR3aa: CASSVSRASNYEQYF
CDR3nt: TGTGCCAGCAGCGTATCCCGGGCCTCGAACTACGAGCAGTACTTC

j_gene: TRBJ2-7
d_gene: TRBD1
abundance: -
v_gene: TRBV4-1
CDR3aa: CASSVLPGQGSYEQYF
CDR3nt: TGCGCCAGCAGCGTCCTACCGGGACAGGGTTCCTACGAGCAGTACTTC

j_gene: TRBJ1-2
d_gene: -
abundance: -
v_gene: TRBV30
CDR3aa: CALSRGPNYGYTF
CDR3nt: TGTGCCTTGAGCAGAGGGCCTAACTATGGCTACACCTTC

j_gene: TRBJ1-1
d_gene: TRBD1
abundance: many
v_gene: TRBV9
CDR3aa: CASSVDPGGASSEAFF
CDR3nt: TGTGCCAGCAGCGTAGACCCAGGGGGTGCGAGCTCTGAAGCTTTCTTT

j_gene: TRBJ1-2
d_gene: -
abundance: few
v_gene: TRBV2
CDR3aa: CASSERVSSDGYTF
CDR3nt: TGTGCCAGCAGTGAACGGGTGTCTTCCGACGGCTACACCTTC

j_gene: TRBJ2-5
d_gene: -
abundance: many
v_gene: TRBV19
CDR3aa: CATRQAGETQYF
CDR3nt: TGTGCCACCAGGCAGGCAGGGGAGACCCAGTACTTC

j_gene: TRBJ1-6
d_gene: -
abundance: -
v_gene: TRBV6-2/TRBV6-3
CDR3aa: CASSSTDNSPLHF
CDR3nt: TGTGCCAGCAGTTCGACAGATAATTCACCCCTCCACTTT

j_gene: TRBJ2-1
d_gene: -
abundance: many
v_gene: TRBV10-3
CDR3aa: CAISEPPSRGLFF
CDR3nt: TGTGCCATCAGTGAGCCCCCCTCTAGAGGTTTGTTCTTC

j_gene: TRBJ2-7
d_gene: TRBD2
abundance: medium-sized
v_gene: TRBV28
CDR3aa: CASGVIAGVIEQYF
CDR3nt: TGTGCAAGTGGGGTGATAGCGGGAGTAATAGAGCAGTACTTC

j_gene: TRBJ2-7
d_gene: TRBD2
abundance: -
v_gene: TRBV7-8
CDR3aa: CASSPYSGGITYEQYF
CDR3nt: TGTGCCAGCAGCCCCTATAGCGGGGGGATTACCTACGAGCAGTACTTC

j_gene: TRBJ1-2
d_gene: -
abundance: -
v_gene: TRBV5-1
CDR3aa: CASESEGVYGYTF
CDR3nt: TGCGCCAGCGAAAGTGAGGGGGTCTATGGCTACACCTTC

j_gene: TRBJ1-3
d_gene: -
abundance: many
v_gene: TRBV5-1
CDR3aa: CASSLGPAGNTIYF
CDR3nt: TGCGCCAGCAGCCTGGGCCCGGCTGGAAACACCATATATTTT

j_gene: TRBJ2-5
d_gene: TRBD2
abundance: medium-sized
v_gene: TRBV28
CDR3aa: CASSPTSRETQYF
CDR3nt: TGTGCCAGCAGCCCGACTAGCCGAGAGACCCAGTACTTC

j_gene: TRBJ2-1
d_gene: -
abundance: few
v_gene: TRBV28
CDR3aa: CASILSGDGYNEQFF
CDR3nt: TGTGCCAGCATTTTATCAGGGGATGGCTACAATGAGCAGTTCTTC

j_gene: TRBJ2-3
d_gene: -
abundance: once
v_gene: TRBV5-1
CDR3aa: CASTSGQGTDTQYF
CDR3nt: TGCGCCAGCACCAGTGGGCAGGGAACAGATACGCAGTATTTT

j_gene: TRBJ1-6
d_gene: -
abundance: once
v_gene: TRBV4-2
CDR3aa: CASSQDGVSPLHF
CDR3nt: TGTGCCAGCAGCCAAGATGGGGTTTCACCCCTCCACTTT

j_gene: TRBJ2-7
d_gene: -
abundance: -
v_gene: TRBV20-1
CDR3aa: CSATGQRYEQYF
CDR3nt: TGCAGTGCCACCGGACAGCGCTACGAGCAGTACTTC

j_gene: TRBJ1-1
d_gene: -
abundance: many
v_gene: TRBV12-3/TRBV12-4
CDR3aa: CASSFLAVAFF
CDR3nt: TGTGCCAGCAGTTTTCTGGCGGTAGCTTTCTTT